This entry lists 13 T cell receptor beta chains sequenced from one sample in a study of cytomegalovirus exposure and HLA in healthy donors. The PCR made use of 60 Vbeta and 13 Jbeta primers. Clones were read by immunoSEQ multiplex PCR, and TCRdb kept only the in-frame ones, dropping some. The sample shows 150,000 or so clones, 77% of them seen only once. The sequencing input was PBMCs. The receptor source for this set is a woman aged 25-40 years in good health and CMV-seronegative.

The gene calls are TRBV28 and TRBJ1-4; D call uncertain. V lost 7 bases and J lost 4, with 4 bases in between. Germline-derived CDR1 and CDR2 are MDHEN and SYDVKM. This CDR3 spans 11 amino acids. CDR3 loop: CASTVNEKLFF. The CDR3 DNA follows: TGTGCCAGCACGGTTAATGAAAAACTGTTTTTT.

The chain employs TRBV15 and TRBJ2-3; D is perhaps TRBD2 (5 bases). Trimming shortened V by 0 bases and J by 1 base, and 11 bases separated the two germline ends. The CDR3 totals 16 residues. Looked up from germline, CDR1 is LNHNV and CDR2 is YYDKDF (reference sequence). The CDR3, as DNA: TGTGCCACCAGCAGAGATTGGAGCGGTGGCACAGATACGCAGTATTTT. The encoded protein is CATSRDWSGGTDTQYF.

The gene calls are TRBV6-9 and TRBJ2-3; TRBD2 matches at 12 bases. This CDR3 is built from 18 residues. V was clipped by 0 bases and J by 0 bases; unmatched bases: 4. The germline V gene has CDR1 MNHGY and CDR2 SVAAGI. CDR3 sequence reads: CASSYSGLAGYSTDTQYF. Here the CDR3 DNA reads TGTGCCAGCAGTTATTCCGGACTAGCGGGATACAGCACAGATACGCAGTATTTT.

The rearrangement joins TRBV5-1 to TRBJ2-7; TRBD2 matches at 13 bases. Germline CDR1 SGHRS, CDR2 YFSETQ. V trimming: 3 bases; J trimming: 6 bases; junction bases outside the gene matches: 3. This CDR3 region has 14 residues. CDR3 amino acids: CASSSTSGGLEQYF. CDR3 sequence (DNA): TGCGCCAGCAGCTCGACTAGCGGGGGGCTCGAGCAGTACTTC.

The gene calls are TRBV18 and TRBJ2-1, with D maybe TRBD2 (5 bases). The CDR3 has 15 amino acids. Germline loops: CDR1 KGHSH, CDR2 LQKENI. Trimming shortened V by 0 bases and J by 8 bases, and 14 bases separated the two germline ends. In DNA form, the CDR3 reads TGTGCCAGCTCACCACCATCTAGCTCGTTCGATGAGCAGTTCTTC. As protein: CASSPPSSSFDEQFF.

This rearrangement joins TRBV7-2 to TRBJ2-1; 7 nucleotides agree with TRBD2. The germline V gene encodes CDR1 SGHTA and CDR2 FQGNSA. This CDR3 is built from 16 residues. Trimming took 7 bases from V and 0 from J; bases not matched to a gene: 9. The CDR3 nucleotides read TGTGCCAGCATCCTATTGGGCGGGAGCTCCTACAATGAGCAGTTCTTC. Residues: CASILLGGSSYNEQFF.

The CDR3 DNA reads TGTGCCAGCAGAGACCGACAGGGTAGCACAGATACGCAGTATTTT. Protein sequence: CASRDRQGSTDTQYF. This rearrangement joins TRBV6-5 to TRBJ2-3, with TRBD1 identical over 7 bases. The CDR3 is 15 amino acids. Germline CDR1 and CDR2: MNHEY and SVGAGI. The V segment lost 6 bases and the J segment 0 bases; nucleotides outside the gene matches: 6.

In its sample, this clone was seen a few times. The rearrangement links TRBV19 to TRBJ2-5; 8 nucleotides match TRBD1. Trimming at V came to 2 bases and at J to 2 bases, leaving 10 bases not matched to a gene. The CDR3 sequence is 17 residues long. The germline gives CDR1 LNHDA, CDR2 SQIVND (reference sequence). CDR3 sequence: CASSIRSNRGWQETQYF. The CDR3, as DNA: TGTGCCAGTAGTATACGTTCAAACAGGGGGTGGCAAGAGACCCAGTACTTC. The entire variable domain, with the rest obtained from reference TRBV19 and TRBJ2-5, is as follows: DGGITQSPKYLFRKEGQNVTLSCEQNLNHDAMYWYRQDPGQGLRLIYYSQIVNDFQKGDIAEGYSVSREKKESFPLTVTSAQKNPTAFYLCASSIRSNRGWQETQYFGPGTRLLVL.

This clone was observed a few times. This chain links TRBV4-1 with TRBJ1-4; D unresolved. This CDR3 spans 16 amino acids. Trimming took off 0 bases at V and 0 bases at J, with 8 bases between the two ends. In germline, CDR1 is MGHRA, CDR2 YSYEKL. The CDR3 sequence is CASSQEEAATNEKLFF. The CDR3, as DNA: TGCGCCAGCAGCCAAGAGGAGGCTGCAACTAATGAAAAACTGTTTTTT.

Only a few counts were recorded for this clone. CDR3 sequence (DNA): TGTGCCAGCAGTGAACAGGGGGATAATTCACCCCTCCACTTT. It codes for CASSEQGDNSPLHF. The chain carries TRBV2 and TRBJ1-6; 7 bases are a match to TRBD1. The CDR3 loop spans 14 amino acids. The junction had 0 bases not matched to a gene; V was cut back by 2 bases and J by 5 bases. CDR1 is SNHLY, CDR2 FYNNEI, per germline.

The chain combines TRBV5-4 with TRBJ2-7, with a weak D call TRBD1 (5 bases). In germline, CDR1 is SGHNT, CDR2 YYREEE (reference sequence). CDR3 length: 13 amino acids. V shed 2 bases and J shed 5 bases, with 11 bases lying between them. The CDR3 loop is CASSLGASDEQYF. As DNA, the CDR3 is TGTGCCAGCAGCTTAGGGGCCTCGGACGAGCAGTACTTC.

The chain is built from TRBV6-1 and TRBJ1-5; TRBD1 matches 8 bases. With V trimmed by 6 bases and J by 3 bases, 7 bases remained unmatched. This CDR3 comprises 15 residues. CDR1 MNHNS and CDR2 SASEGT come from the germline V gene. CDR3 DNA: TGTGCCAGCAGGGAGGGACAGGCCCCCAATCAGCCCCAGCATTTT. Encoded protein: CASREGQAPNQPQHF.

This clone was recorded once. V gene TRBV30 combines with J gene TRBJ1-4, with D perhaps matching TRBD1 (6 bases). V shed 3 bases and J shed 14 bases, with 19 bases lying between them. The V gene's germline CDR1 is GTSNPN and CDR2 SVGIG (reference sequence). The CDR3 is made up of 13 amino acids. CDR3 bases: TGTGCCTGGAGCGCAGCGCTCAGGGGAGGGCTGTTTTTT. Translated: CAWSAALRGGLFF.